The text below deals with one TCR beta chain. Trimming cost V 4 bases and J 5 bases, with 17 bases left between them. The CDR3 length is 16 residues. The germline V gene has CDR1 SGHTA and CDR2 FQGTGA. Repertoires were generated with immunoSEQ multiplex PCR, while TCRdb's copy carries only in-frame clones and drops some. The data contain approximately 940,000 clones, approximately 80% of them seen just once; the ten biggest clones take up about 1.5%. The sample originates from a study of shared clonotypes between healthy human individuals. This chain uses TRBV7-3 with TRBJ2-2; no reliable D call. Input material: memory CD4+ T cells sorted from blood. Subset here: CD45RA-negative fraction. The receptor's source is a man between 18 and 35 years old in good health. CDR3 protein: CASSSRPLLGTGELFF. In nucleotides, the CDR3 is TGTGCCAGCAGCTCTAGACCCCTTCTGGGAACCGGGGAGCTGTTTTTT.